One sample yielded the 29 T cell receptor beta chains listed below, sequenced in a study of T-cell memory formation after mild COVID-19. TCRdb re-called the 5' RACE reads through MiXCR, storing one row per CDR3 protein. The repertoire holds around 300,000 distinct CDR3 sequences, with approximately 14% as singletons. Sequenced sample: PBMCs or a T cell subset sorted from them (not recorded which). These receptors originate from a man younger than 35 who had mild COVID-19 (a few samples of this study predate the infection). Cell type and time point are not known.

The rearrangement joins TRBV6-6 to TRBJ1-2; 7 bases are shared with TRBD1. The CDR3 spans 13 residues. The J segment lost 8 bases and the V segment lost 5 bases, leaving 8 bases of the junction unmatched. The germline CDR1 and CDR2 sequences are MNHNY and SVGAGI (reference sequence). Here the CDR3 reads CASSQGGFGGYTF. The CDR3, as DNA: TGTGCCAGCAGTCAGGGGGGATTTGGAGGCTACACCTTC.

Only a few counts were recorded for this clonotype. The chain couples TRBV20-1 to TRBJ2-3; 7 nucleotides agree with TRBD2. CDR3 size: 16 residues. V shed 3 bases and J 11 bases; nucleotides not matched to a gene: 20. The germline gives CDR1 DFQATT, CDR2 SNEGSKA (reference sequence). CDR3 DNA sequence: TGCAGTGCTAGTCCTATTGTTACTAGCGCGTACCAGGGGCAGTATTTT. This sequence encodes CSASPIVTSAYQGQYF.

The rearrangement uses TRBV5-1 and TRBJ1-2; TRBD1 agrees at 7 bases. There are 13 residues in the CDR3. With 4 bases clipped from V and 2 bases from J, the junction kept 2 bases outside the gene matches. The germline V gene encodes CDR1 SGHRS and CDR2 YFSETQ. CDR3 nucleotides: TGCGCCAGCAGCGAGGGGGCGAACTATGGCTACACCTTC. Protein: CASSEGANYGYTF.

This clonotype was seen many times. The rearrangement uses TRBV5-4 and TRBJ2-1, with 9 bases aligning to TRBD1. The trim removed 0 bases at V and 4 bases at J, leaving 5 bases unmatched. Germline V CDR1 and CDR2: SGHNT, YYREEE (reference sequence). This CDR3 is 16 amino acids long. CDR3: CASSLATGGSYNEQFF. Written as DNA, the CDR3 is TGTGCCAGCAGCTTGGCGACAGGGGGGAGTTACAATGAGCAGTTCTTC.

In nucleotides, the CDR3 is TGCAGTGCTGGAGCGGGGGCCGGGAATGAGCAGTTCTTC. Its protein product is CSAGAGAGNEQFF. V usage is TRBV20-1 and J usage is TRBJ2-1; 8 nucleotides agree with TRBD2. The CDR3 is 13 residues long. V trimming: 5 bases; J trimming: 7 bases; junction bases outside the gene matches: 7. The V gene's germline CDR1 is DFQATT and CDR2 SNEGSKA (reference sequence).

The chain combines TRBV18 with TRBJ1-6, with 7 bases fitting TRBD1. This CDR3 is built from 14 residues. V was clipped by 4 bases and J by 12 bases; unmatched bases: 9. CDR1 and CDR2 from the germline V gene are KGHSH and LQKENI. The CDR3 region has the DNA TGTGCCAGCTCACGAAACCGGGACAGCCTACCCCTCCACTTT. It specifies CASSRNRDSLPLHF.

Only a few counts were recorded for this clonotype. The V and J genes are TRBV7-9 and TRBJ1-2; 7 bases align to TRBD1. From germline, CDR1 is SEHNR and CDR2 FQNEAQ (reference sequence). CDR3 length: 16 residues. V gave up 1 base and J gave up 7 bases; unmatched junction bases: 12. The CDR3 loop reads CASSLGDRSILSGYTF. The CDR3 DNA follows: TGTGCCAGCAGCTTAGGGGACAGATCTATCCTATCTGGCTACACCTTC.

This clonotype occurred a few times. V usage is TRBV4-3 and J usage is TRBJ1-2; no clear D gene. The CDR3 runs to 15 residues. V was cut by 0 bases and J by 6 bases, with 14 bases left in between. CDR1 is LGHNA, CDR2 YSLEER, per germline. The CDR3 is CASSQETGGRHGYTF. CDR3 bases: TGCGCCAGCAGCCAAGAGACTGGCGGGCGGCATGGCTACACCTTC.

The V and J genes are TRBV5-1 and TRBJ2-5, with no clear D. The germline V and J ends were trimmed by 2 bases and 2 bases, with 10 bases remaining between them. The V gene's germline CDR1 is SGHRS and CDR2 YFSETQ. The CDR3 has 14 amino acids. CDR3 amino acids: CASSFETRQETQYF. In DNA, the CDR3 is TGCGCCAGCAGCTTCGAGACAAGGCAAGAGACCCAGTACTTC.

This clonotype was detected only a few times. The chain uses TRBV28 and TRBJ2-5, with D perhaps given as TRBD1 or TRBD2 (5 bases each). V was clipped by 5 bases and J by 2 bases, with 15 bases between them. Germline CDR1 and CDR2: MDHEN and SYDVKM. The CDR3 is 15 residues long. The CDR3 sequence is CASSTGAHQQETQYF. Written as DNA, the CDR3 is TGTGCCAGCAGTACCGGGGCCCACCAACAAGAGACCCAGTACTTC. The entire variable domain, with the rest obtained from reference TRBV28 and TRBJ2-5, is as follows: DVKVTQSSRYLVKRTGEKVFLECVQDMDHENMFWYRQDPGLGLRLIYFSYDVKMKEKGDIPEGYSVSREKKERFSLILESASTNQTSMYLCASSTGAHQQETQYFGPGTRLLVL.

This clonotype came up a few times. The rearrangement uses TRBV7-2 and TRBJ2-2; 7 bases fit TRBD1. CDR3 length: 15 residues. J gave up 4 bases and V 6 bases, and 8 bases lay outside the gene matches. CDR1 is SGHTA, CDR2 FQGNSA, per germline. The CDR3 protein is CASRKPGGFTGELFF. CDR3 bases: TGTGCCAGCAGGAAACCAGGGGGATTCACCGGGGAGCTGTTTTTT.

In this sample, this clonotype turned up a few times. The CDR3 coding sequence is TGCAGTGCTACTTCCCCGGCGGGGGGGCAGAACAATGAGCAGTTCTTC. It yields the protein CSATSPAGGQNNEQFF. The chain carries TRBV20-1 and TRBJ2-1; TRBD2 agrees at 9 bases. Losses at the gene ends were 4 bases for V and 5 bases for J; bases not matched to a gene: 12. CDR1 is DFQATT, CDR2 SNEGSKA, per germline (reference sequence). The CDR3 sequence is 16 residues long.

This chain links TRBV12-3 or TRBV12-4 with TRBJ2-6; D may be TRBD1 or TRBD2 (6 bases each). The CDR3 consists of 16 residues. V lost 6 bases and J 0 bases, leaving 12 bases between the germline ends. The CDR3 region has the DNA TGTGCCAGCAGCCCCGGAGGGGGCTCTGGGGCCAACGTCCTGACTTTC. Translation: CASSPGGGSGANVLTF.

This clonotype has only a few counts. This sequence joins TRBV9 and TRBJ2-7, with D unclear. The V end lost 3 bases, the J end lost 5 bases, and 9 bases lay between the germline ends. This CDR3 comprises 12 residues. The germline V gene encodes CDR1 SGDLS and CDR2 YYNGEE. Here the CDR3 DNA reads TGTGCCAGCAGCGGGAATGGAAACGAGCAGTACTTC. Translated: CASSGNGNEQYF.

Here the CDR3 DNA reads TGCAGTGCGGGACAGGCGTCCACAGATACGCAGTATTTT. Residues: CSAGQASTDTQYF. J is TRBJ2-3 and V is TRBV20-1; TRBD1 aligns across 8 bases. V dropped 6 bases and J dropped 2; count of bases not matched to a gene: 4. This CDR3 is 13 amino acids long. Germline V lookup: CDR1 DFQATT, CDR2 SNEGSKA (reference sequence).

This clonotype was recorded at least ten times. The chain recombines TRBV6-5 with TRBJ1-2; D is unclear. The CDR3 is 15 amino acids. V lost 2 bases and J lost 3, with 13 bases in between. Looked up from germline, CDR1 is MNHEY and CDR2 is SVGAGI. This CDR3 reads CASSYGVGADYGYTF. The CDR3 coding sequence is TGTGCCAGCAGTTACGGCGTGGGCGCGGACTATGGCTACACCTTC.

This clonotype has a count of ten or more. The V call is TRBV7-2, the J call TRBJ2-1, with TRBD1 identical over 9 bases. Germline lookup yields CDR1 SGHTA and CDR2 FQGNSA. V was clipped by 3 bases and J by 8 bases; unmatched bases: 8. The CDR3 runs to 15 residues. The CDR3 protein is CASSLGDRDFDEQFF. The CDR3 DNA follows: TGTGCCAGCAGCTTGGGGGACAGGGATTTCGATGAGCAGTTCTTC.

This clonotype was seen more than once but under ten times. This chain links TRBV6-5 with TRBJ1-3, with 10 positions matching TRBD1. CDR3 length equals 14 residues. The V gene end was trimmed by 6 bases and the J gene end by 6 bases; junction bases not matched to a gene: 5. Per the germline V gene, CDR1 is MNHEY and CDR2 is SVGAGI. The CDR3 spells CASSPRQGANTIYF. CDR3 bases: TGTGCCAGCAGCCCCAGACAGGGGGCAAACACCATATATTTT.

The CDR3 reads CASNRGGQETQYF. The CDR3 DNA reads TGTGCCAGCAACAGGGGGGGCCAAGAGACCCAGTACTTC. This sequence joins TRBV7-9 and TRBJ2-5; a possible D gene is TRBD1 (8 bases). Germline-derived CDR1 and CDR2 are SEHNR and FQNEAQ (reference sequence). Between the trimmed V and J ends, which lost 7 bases and 1 base, there was a span of 10 bases. This CDR3 comprises 13 residues.

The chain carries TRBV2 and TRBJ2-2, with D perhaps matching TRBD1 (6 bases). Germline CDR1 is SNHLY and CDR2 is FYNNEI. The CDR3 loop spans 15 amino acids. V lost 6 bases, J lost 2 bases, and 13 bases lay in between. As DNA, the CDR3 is TGTGCCAGCAGGGCGACAGGCCCCAACACCGGGGAGCTGTTTTTT. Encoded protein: CASRATGPNTGELFF.

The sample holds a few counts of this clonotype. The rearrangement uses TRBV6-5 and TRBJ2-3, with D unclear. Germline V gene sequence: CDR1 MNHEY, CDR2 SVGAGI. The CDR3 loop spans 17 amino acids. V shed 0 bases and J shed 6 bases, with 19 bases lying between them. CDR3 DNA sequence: TGTGCCAGCAGTTACTCCCGGGCCCGAAGCCGGTCGGATACGCAGTATTTT. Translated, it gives CASSYSRARSRSDTQYF.

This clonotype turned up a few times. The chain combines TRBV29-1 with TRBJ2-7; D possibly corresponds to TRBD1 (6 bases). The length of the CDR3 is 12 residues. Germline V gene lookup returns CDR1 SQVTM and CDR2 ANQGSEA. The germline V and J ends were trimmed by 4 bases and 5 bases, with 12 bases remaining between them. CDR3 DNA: TGCAGCGTTGTGTGGGACACCCACGAGCAGTACTTC. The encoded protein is CSVVWDTHEQYF.

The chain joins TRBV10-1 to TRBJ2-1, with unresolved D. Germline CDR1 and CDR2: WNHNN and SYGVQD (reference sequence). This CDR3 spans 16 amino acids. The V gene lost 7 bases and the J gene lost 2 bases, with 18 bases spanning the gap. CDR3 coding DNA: TGCGCCAGCATCAGAGTGATGGCGAGAACCTACAATGAGCAGTTCTTC. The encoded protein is CASIRVMARTYNEQFF.

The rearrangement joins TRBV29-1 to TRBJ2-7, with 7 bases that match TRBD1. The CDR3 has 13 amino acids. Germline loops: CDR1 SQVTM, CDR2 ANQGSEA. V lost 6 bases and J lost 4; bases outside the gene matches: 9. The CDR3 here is CSVLRDSAYEQYF. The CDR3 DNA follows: TGCAGCGTACTAAGGGACAGTGCGTACGAGCAGTACTTC.

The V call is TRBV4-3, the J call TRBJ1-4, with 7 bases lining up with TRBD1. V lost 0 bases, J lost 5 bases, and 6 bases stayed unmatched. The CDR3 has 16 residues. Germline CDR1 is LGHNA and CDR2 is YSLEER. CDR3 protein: CASSQDFRGGNEKLFF. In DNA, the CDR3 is TGCGCCAGCAGCCAAGACTTCAGGGGGGGAAATGAAAAACTGTTTTTT.

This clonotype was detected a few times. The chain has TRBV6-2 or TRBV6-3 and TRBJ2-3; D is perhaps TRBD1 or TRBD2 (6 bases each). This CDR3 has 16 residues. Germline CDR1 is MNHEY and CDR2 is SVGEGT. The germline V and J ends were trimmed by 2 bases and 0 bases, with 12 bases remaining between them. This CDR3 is CASSYPGGRSTDTQYF. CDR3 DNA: TGTGCCAGCAGTTACCCCGGGGGCAGGAGCACAGATACGCAGTATTTT.

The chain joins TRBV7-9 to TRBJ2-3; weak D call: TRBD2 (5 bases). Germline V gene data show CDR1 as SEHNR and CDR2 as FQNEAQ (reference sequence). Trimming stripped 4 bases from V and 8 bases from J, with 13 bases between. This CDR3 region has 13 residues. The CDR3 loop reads CASSSPPDFTQYF. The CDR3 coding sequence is TGTGCCAGCAGCTCACCCCCGGACTTTACGCAGTATTTT.

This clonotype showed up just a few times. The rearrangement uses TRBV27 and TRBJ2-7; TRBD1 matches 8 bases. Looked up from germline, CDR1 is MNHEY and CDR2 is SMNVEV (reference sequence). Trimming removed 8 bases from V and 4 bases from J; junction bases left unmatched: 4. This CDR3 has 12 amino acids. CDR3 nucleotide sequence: TGTGCCAGCTCGCGACAGGGGTACGAGCAGTACTTC. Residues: CASSRQGYEQYF.

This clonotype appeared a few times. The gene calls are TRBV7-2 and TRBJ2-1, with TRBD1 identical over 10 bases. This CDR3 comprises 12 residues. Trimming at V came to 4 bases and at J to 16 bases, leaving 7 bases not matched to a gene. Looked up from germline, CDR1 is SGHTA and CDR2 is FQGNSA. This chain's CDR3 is CASSSSGQGHFF. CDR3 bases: TGTGCCAGCAGCTCGTCGGGACAGGGGCACTTCTTC.